What follows describes a single T cell receptor beta chain. Its target is not known. This sample is drawn from a study of T cell responses to AZD1222 COVID-19 vaccine. The study, taken as a whole, reports: The donors showed a predominance of white British ancestry and of females, with possible underestimation of clonal diversity. It was only a handful of AZD1222 recipients who were seropositive at baseline.

TCRdb keeps only in-frame clones here, not all; method: immunoSEQ multiplex PCR. Altogether about 160,000 clones are present, just over 90% being singletons, with the ten largest covering 0.9% to 1.2%. The CDR3 has 15 residues. V lost 0 bases and J 6 bases, leaving 16 bases between the germline ends. The V gene's germline CDR1 is SGHRS and CDR2 YFSETQ. This TCR derives from an adult who received the AZD1222 COVID-19 vaccine. The rearrangement links TRBV5-1 to TRBJ2-7; either TRBD1 or TRBD2 may supply D (5 bases each). The material sequenced was peripheral blood, taken 28 days after the second AZD1222 dose. The CDR3 coding sequence is TGCGCCAGCAGCTTGGGACCGGGGCCCCCGGGCGAGCAGTACTTC. Residues: CASSLGPGPPGEQYF.